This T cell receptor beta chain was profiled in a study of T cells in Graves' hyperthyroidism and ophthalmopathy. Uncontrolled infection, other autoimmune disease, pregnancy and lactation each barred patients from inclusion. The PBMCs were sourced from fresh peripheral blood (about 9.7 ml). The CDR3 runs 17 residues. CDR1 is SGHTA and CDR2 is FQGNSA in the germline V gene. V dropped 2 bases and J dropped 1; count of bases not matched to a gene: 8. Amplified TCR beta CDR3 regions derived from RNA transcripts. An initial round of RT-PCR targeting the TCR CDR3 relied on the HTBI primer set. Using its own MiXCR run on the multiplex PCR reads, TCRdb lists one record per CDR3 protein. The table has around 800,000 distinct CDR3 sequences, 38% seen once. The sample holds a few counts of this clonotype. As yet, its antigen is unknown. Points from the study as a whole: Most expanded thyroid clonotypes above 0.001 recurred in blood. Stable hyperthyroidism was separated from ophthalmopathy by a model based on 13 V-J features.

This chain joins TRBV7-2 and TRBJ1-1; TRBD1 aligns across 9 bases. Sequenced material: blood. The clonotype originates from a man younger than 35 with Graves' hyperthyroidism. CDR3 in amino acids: CASSLSRGQGRNTEAFF. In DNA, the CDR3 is TGTGCCAGCAGCTTAAGCCGCGGACAGGGGAGGAACACTGAAGCTTTCTTT.